The entry below gives a single TCR beta chain sequence along with its context. This CDR3 is built from 14 residues. Germline V lookup: CDR1 SQVTM, CDR2 ANQGSEA. With V trimmed by 6 bases and J by 3 bases, 9 bases remained unmatched. The data derive from a study of blood T cell repertoires in COVID-19. Whole-study context: Both acute and convalescent COVID-19 samples were obtained from the United States, Italy and Spain. PBMCs, B-cell-depleted T cells, or T cells provided the cDNA or gDNA that made up the material.

Original analysis: Estimation of nucleated cell counts relied on the amplification of reference gene primers. Assay: immunoSEQ multiplex PCR; the TCRdb copy retains only in-frame clones and omits some. V and J calls and clone size are given by that table; D and trimming were obtained from the DNA. The sample holds about 34,000 clones, around 77% seen once. The origin of this receptor is a human donor in a cohort sampled during active COVID-19. V gene TRBV29-1 combines with J gene TRBJ2-7; 9 bases line up with TRBD1. Sequenced: peripheral blood. CDR3 sequence: CSVAGTGTNYEQYF. For the CDR3, the DNA is TGCAGCGTGGCCGGGACAGGGACGAACTACGAGCAGTACTTC.